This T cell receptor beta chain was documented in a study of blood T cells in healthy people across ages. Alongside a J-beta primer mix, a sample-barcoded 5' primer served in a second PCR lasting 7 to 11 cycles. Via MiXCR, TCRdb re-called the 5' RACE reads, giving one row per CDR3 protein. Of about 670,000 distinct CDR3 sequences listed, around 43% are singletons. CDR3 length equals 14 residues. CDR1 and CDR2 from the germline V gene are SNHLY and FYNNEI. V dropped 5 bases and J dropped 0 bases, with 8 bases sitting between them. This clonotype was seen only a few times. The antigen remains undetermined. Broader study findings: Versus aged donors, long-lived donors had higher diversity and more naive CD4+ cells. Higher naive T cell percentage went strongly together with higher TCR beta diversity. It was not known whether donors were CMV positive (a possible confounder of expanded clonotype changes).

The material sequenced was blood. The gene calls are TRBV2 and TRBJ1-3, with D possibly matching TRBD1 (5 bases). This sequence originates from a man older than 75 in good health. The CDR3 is CASSLQGSGNTIYF. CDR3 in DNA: TGTGCCAGCAGTCTCCAGGGCTCTGGAAACACCATATATTTT.